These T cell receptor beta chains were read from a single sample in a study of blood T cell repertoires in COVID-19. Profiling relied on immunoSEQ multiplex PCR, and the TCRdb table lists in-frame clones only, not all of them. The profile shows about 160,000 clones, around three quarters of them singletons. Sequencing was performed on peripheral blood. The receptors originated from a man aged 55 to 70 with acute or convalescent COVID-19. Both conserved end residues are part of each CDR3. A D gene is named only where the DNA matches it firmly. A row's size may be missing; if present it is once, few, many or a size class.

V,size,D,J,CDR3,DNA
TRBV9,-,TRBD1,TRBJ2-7,CASSPQDRGFYEQYF,TGTGCCAGCAGCCCCCAGGACAGGGGGTTCTACGAGCAGTACTTC
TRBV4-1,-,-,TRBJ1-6,CASNFQPGERGSPLHF,TGCGCCAGCAACTTCCAGCCCGGCGAAAGGGGTTCACCCCTCCACTTT
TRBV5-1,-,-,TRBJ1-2,CASSLAQDYGYTF,TGCGCCAGCAGCTTGGCCCAGGACTATGGCTACACCTTC
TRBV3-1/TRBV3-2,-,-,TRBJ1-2,CASSQEGEESGGYTF,TGTGCCAGCAGCCAAGAAGGTGAGGAAAGTGGTGGCTACACCTTC
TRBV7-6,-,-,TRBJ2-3,CASSLIGGTDTQYF,TGTGCCAGCAGCTTGATAGGAGGCACAGATACGCAGTATTTT
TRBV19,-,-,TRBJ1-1,CASSGGTEAFF,TGTGCCAGTAGTGGAGGGACTGAAGCTTTCTTT
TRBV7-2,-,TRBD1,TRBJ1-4,CASSPQTGDEKLFF,TGTGCCAGCAGCCCCCAGACAGGGGATGAAAAACTGTTTTTT
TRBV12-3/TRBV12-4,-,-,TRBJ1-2,CASRRDYGYTF,TGTGCCAGCAGGCGCGACTATGGCTACACCTTC
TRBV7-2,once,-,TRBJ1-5,CASSTQGRSNQPQHF,TGTGCCAGCAGCACGCAGGGTAGGAGCAATCAGCCCCAGCATTTT
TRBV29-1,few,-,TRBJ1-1,CSVDSETEAFF,TGCAGCGTTGATTCAGAAACTGAAGCTTTCTTT
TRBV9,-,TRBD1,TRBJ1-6,CASSATGDSPLHF,TGTGCCAGCAGCGCGACAGGGGATTCACCCCTCCACTTT
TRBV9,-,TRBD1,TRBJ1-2,CASSPQAGGFADNYGYTF,TGTGCCAGCAGCCCTCAAGCAGGGGGTTTCGCGGATAACTATGGCTACACCTTC
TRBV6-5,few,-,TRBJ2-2,CASSYSGVGTGELFF,TGTGCCAGCAGTTATTCCGGGGTCGGGACCGGGGAGCTGTTTTTT
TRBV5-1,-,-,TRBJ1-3,CASSLGMGRGNTIYF,TGCGCCAGCAGCTTGGGAATGGGGAGAGGAAACACCATATATTTT
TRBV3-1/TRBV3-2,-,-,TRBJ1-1,CASSRRLEAFF,TGTGCCAGCAGCCGGAGGCTTGAAGCTTTCTTT
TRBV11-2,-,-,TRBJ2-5,CASSLFGSWETQYF,TGTGCCAGCAGCTTATTTGGGAGTTGGGAGACCCAGTACTTC
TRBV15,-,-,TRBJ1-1,CATGERYTEAFF,TGTGCCACCGGCGAGCGGTACACTGAAGCTTTCTTT
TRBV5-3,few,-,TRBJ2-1,CARSLPTGFSYNEQFF,TGTGCCAGAAGCCTGCCCACAGGATTCTCCTACAATGAGCAGTTCTTC
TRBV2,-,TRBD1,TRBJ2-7,CASLEDRGPYEQYF,TGTGCCAGCCTGGAGGACAGGGGCCCCTACGAGCAGTACTTC
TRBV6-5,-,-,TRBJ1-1,CASSYVGGTEAFF,TGTGCCAGCAGTTACGTGGGAGGCACTGAAGCTTTCTTT
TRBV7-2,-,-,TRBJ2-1,CASSLGRDNEQFF,TGTGCCAGCAGTCTCGGCAGGGACAATGAGCAGTTCTTC
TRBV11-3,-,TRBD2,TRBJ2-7,CASSILLAGATYEQYF,TGTGCCAGCAGCATACTCCTAGCGGGGGCTACCTACGAGCAGTACTTC
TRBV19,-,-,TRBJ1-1,CASTQLAPGEAFF,TGTGCCAGTACTCAACTTGCCCCAGGGGAAGCTTTCTTT
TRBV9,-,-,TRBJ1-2,CASSVSFNYGYTF,TGTGCCAGCAGCGTATCCTTTAACTATGGCTACACCTTC
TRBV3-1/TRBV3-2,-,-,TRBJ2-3,CASSHTGATDTQYF,TGTGCCAGCAGCCACACGGGAGCCACAGATACGCAGTATTTT
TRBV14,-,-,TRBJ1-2,CASGDIGGRAVIYGYTF,TGTGCCAGCGGGGACATCGGTGGCAGGGCCGTCATCTATGGCTACACCTTC
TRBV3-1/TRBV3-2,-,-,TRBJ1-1,CASSQGSGGHTEAFF,TGTGCCAGCAGCCAAGGTAGCGGGGGGCACACTGAAGCTTTCTTT
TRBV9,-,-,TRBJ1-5,CASSVGGGRNQPQHF,TGTGCCAGCAGCGTAGGAGGGGGTCGCAATCAGCCCCAGCATTTT
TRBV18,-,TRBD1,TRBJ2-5,CASSPNLVGTGASKETQYF,TGTGCCAGCTCACCAAATTTGGTCGGGACAGGGGCCTCGAAAGAGACCCAGTACTTC
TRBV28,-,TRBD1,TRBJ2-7,CASGRDSLNEQYF,TGTGCCAGCGGCCGGGACAGTCTCAACGAGCAGTACTTC
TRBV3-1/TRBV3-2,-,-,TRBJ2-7,CASSQTSLSYEQYF,TGTGCCAGCAGCCAGACTTCCCTGTCCTACGAGCAGTACTTC
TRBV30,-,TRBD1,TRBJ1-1,CAWRETGVRTEAFF,TGTGCCTGGAGAGAGACAGGGGTAAGAACTGAAGCTTTCTTT
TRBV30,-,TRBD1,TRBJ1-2,CAWITLGTGTNYGYTF,TGTGCCTGGATTACCTTGGGGACAGGGACTAACTATGGCTACACCTTC
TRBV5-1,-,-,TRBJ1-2,CASSFKTGHLYGYTF,TGCGCCAGCAGCTTTAAAACGGGACACCTCTATGGCTACACCTTC
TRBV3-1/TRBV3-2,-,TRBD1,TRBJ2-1,CASSQPRSTGANEQFF,TGTGCCAGCAGCCAACCAAGAAGTACAGGGGCTAATGAGCAGTTCTTC
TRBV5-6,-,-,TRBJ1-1,CASSLGDTEAFF,TGTGCCAGCAGCTTAGGGGACACTGAAGCTTTCTTT
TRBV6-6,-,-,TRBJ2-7,CASSYSVPSGEGEQYF,TGTGCCAGCAGTTACTCGGTTCCCTCAGGGGAAGGCGAGCAGTACTTC
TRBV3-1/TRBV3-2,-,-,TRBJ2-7,CASSQGQDSYEQYF,TGTGCCAGCAGCCAAGGGCAGGACTCCTACGAGCAGTACTTC
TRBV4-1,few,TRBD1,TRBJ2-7,CASSHRDSYYEQYF,TGCGCCAGCAGCCACCGGGACAGCTACTACGAGCAGTACTTC
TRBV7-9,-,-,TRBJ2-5,CASSRETQYF,TGTGCCAGCAGCCGAGAGACCCAGTACTTC
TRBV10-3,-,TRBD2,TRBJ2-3,CAIRPGLAGTDTQYF,TGTGCCATCAGGCCGGGACTAGCGGGCACAGATACGCAGTATTTT
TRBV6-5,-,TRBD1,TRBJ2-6,CASSYGTVSGANVLTF,TGTGCCAGCAGTTACGGGACAGTCTCTGGGGCCAACGTCCTGACTTTC
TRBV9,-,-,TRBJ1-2,CASSVVGGSGYTF,TGTGCCAGCAGCGTAGTGGGGGGATCTGGCTACACCTTC
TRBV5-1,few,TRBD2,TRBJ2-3,CASSFGTSGGDTQYF,TGCGCCAGCAGCTTCGGGACTAGCGGGGGAGATACGCAGTATTTT
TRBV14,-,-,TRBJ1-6,CASSQVRLSGAGSPLHF,TGTGCCAGCAGCCAAGTCCGCCTGAGCGGGGCGGGCTCACCCCTCCACTTT
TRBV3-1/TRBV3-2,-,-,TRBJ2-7,CASSQGLRTPEQYF,TGTGCCAGCAGCCAAGGGCTCCGAACCCCCGAGCAGTACTTC
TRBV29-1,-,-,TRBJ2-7,CSVRSPGDEQYF,TGCAGCGTTCGATCCCCGGGGGACGAGCAGTACTTC
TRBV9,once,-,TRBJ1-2,CASSDLRTVYGYTF,TGTGCCAGCAGCGACCTAAGGACTGTCTATGGCTACACCTTC